This T cell receptor (beta chain) is from a study of persistence of HIV-infected CD4 T cells. The immunoSEQ assay was version 4, run in survey mode. Sequencing used immunoSEQ multiplex PCR; TCRdb keeps in-frame clones, though not all of them. The top ten hold 3% to 3.5% of the sample, which has about 46,000 clones, approximately 90% seen once. On this clone itself: No antigen is known for it.

This nonspecific control used anti-CD3/anti-CD28 bead stimulation of CD4+ T cells. Sorting of responding CD4+ T cells relied on upregulated CD40 ligand together with CD69. From germline, CDR1 is KGHSH and CDR2 LQKENI. This CDR3 spans 14 amino acids. The ends lost 4 bases at V and 6 bases at J; junction bases unmatched: 7. The study's findings and limits: TCRbeta richness was lower in CMV- and Gag-responding cells than in anti-CD3/anti-CD28-responding cells.

V usage is TRBV18 and J usage is TRBJ2-7, with TRBD1 matching 9 bases. This sequence originates from an adult woman with HIV who was CMV-seropositive. The sample was CD4+ T cells sorted from PBMCs after roughly 18-hour stimulation, taken from a patient who received antiretroviral therapy. CDR3 loop: CASSRTGVESEQYF. In DNA, the CDR3 is TGTGCCAGCTCACGGACAGGGGTAGAGAGCGAGCAGTACTTC.